Below, 7 T cell receptor beta chains from the same sample are listed, as sequenced in a study of T cells in Graves' hyperthyroidism and ophthalmopathy. RNA transcripts yielded amplified TCR beta CDR3 regions. With the HTBI primer set, the TCR CDR3 went through a first round of RT-PCR. Each CDR3 protein gets one entry after TCRdb re-called the multiplex PCR reads with MiXCR. The repertoire holds roughly 420,000 distinct CDR3 sequences, with about a sixth as singletons. The sequenced material came from blood. Receptors originate from a woman in her late teens or twenties with Graves' hyperthyroidism.

This clonotype was seen a handful of times. The rearrangement uses TRBV5-6 and TRBJ1-6; D is possibly TRBD1 (5 bases). This CDR3 comprises 17 residues. V was shortened by 5 bases and J by 0 bases, with 15 bases between the two germline ends. Germline CDR1 is SGHDT and CDR2 is YYEEEE. CDR3 nucleotide sequence: TGTGCCAGCAGTCGGCGGGACTTAGGCTCCTATAATTCACCCCTCCACTTT. This codes for CASSRRDLGSYNSPLHF.

The chain joins TRBV5-1 to TRBJ2-3, with D hard to call. The V end lost 5 bases, the J end lost 0 bases, and 13 bases lay between the germline ends. This CDR3 has 15 residues. Looked up from germline, CDR1 is SGHRS and CDR2 is YFSETQ. In nucleotides, the CDR3 is TGCGCCAGCAGTGCTAGTATGTCTAGCACAGATACGCAGTATTTT. This codes for CASSASMSSTDTQYF.

This clonotype was counted many times. The chain uses TRBV7-2 and TRBJ2-2; 9 nucleotides agree with TRBD2. This CDR3 is 14 amino acids long. J lost 8 bases, V lost 5 bases, and 6 bases had no gene match. Germline-derived CDR1 and CDR2 are SGHTA and FQGNSA. The CDR3 here is CASSPIAGEGELFF. In nucleotides, the CDR3 is TGTGCCAGCAGCCCGATAGCGGGAGAGGGGGAGCTGTTTTTT. The full variable domain, completed using reference TRBV7-2 and TRBJ2-2, is GAGVSQSPSNKVTEKGKDVELRCDPISGHTALYWYRQSLGQGLEFLIYFQGNSAPDKSGLPSDRFSAERTGGSVSTLTIQRTQQEDSAVYLCASSPIAGEGELFFGEGSRLTVL.

The chain is built from TRBV10-3 and TRBJ2-5; 8 bases agree with TRBD2. This CDR3 spans 14 amino acids. Looked up from germline, CDR1 is ENHRY and CDR2 is SYGVKD. After removal of 2 bases from V and 7 bases from J, the junction contained 6 bases not matched to a gene. In DNA, the CDR3 is TGTGCCATCAGTGAGAGGGGGGCGGGGGGGACCCAGTACTTC. It encodes CAISERGAGGTQYF.

This clonotype was seen at least ten times. The rearrangement joins TRBV18 to TRBJ2-7; 8 positions agree with TRBD2. Looked up from germline, CDR1 is KGHSH and CDR2 is LQKENI. The ends lost 6 bases at V and 3 bases at J; junction bases unmatched: 13. The CDR3 loop spans 16 amino acids. CDR3 bases: TGTGCCAGCTCCCCTCGGGAGGGGAGGGCCAACTACGAGCAGTACTTC. Amino acid sequence: CASSPREGRANYEQYF. The full variable domain, rest sourced from reference TRBV18 and TRBJ2-7, is NAGVMQNPRHLVRRRGQEARLRCSPMKGHSHVYWYRQLPEEGLKFMVYLQKENIIDESGMPKERFSAEFPKEGPSILRIQQVVRGDSAAYFCASSPREGRANYEQYFGPGTRLTVT.

J is TRBJ2-3 and V is TRBV3-1, with 10 bases matching TRBD2. The germline CDR1 and CDR2 sequences are LGHDT and YNNKEL (reference sequence). With V trimmed by 0 bases and J by 0 bases, 9 bases remained unmatched. The CDR3 is 19 amino acids. The CDR3 loop reads CASSQELGLARPSTDTQYF. CDR3 nucleotides: TGTGCCAGCAGCCAAGAACTGGGACTAGCGAGACCTAGCACAGATACGCAGTATTTT.

This clonotype was detected many times. The CDR3 coding sequence is TGTGCCTGGAGAAGAGGAAACACTGAAGCTTTCTTT. Protein sequence: CAWRRGNTEAFF. The chain is built from TRBV30 and TRBJ1-1; D unclear. With 3 bases removed from V and 2 bases from J, the gap between germline ends came to 7 bases. CDR3 length: 12 residues. Germline V lookup: CDR1 GTSNPN, CDR2 SVGIG (reference sequence).